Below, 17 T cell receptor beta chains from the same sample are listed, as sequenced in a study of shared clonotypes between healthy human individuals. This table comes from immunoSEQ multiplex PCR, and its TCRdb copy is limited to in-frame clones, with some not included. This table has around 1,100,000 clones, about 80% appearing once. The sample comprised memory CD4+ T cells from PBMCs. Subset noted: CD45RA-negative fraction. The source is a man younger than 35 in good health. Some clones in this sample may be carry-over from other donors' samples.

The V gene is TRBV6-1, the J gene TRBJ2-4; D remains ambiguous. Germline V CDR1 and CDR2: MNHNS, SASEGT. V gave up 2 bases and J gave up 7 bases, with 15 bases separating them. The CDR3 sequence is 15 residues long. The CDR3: CASSENRGSENIQYF. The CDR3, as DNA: TGTGCCAGCAGTGAAAATCGTGGCAGCGAGAACATTCAGTACTTC.

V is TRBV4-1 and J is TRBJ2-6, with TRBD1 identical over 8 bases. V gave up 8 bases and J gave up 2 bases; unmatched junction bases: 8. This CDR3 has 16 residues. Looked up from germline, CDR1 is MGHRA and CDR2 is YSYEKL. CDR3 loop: CASSSHRGTGANVLTF. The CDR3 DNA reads TGCGCCAGCTCGTCACACAGGGGGACTGGGGCCAACGTCCTGACTTTC.

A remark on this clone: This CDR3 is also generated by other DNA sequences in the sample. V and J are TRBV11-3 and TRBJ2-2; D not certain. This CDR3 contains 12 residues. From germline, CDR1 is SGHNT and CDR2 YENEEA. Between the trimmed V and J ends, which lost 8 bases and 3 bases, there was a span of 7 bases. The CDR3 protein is CASSFDTGELFF. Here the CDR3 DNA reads TGTGCCAGCTCATTCGACACCGGGGAGCTGTTTTTT.

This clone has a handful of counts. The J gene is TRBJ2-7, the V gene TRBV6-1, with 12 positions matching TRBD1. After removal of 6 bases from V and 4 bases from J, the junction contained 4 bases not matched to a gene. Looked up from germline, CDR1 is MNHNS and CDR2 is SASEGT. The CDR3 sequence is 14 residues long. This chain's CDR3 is CASRPGQGAYEQYF. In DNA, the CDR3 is TGTGCCAGCAGACCGGGACAGGGGGCTTACGAGCAGTACTTC.

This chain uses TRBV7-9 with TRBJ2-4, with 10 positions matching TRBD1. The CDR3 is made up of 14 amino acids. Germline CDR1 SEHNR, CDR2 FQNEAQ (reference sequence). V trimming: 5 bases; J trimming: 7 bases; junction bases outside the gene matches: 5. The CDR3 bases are TGTGCCAGCAGCAAAGGACAGGGGGGGAACATTCAGTACTTC. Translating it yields CASSKGQGGNIQYF.

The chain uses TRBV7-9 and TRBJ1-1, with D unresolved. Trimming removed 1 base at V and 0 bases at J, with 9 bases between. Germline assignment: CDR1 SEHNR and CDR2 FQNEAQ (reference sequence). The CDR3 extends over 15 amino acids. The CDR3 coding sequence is TGTGCCAGCAGCTTAGATCTGGGAATGAACACTGAAGCTTTCTTT. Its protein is CASSLDLGMNTEAFF.

The CDR3 bases are TGTGCCAGCAGTGGACACAGGACAGGGGTTTCCATCGGCTACACCTTC. Translated, it gives CASSGHRTGVSIGYTF. The chain has TRBV6-1 and TRBJ1-2; 9 bases align to TRBD1. Trimming cost V 4 bases and J 8 bases; bases outside gene matches: 14. CDR3 size: 16 residues. Germline V gives CDR1 MNHNS, CDR2 SASEGT.

The CDR3 protein is CASSASGQNTEAFF. The CDR3 region has the DNA TGTGCCAGCAGCGCCTCGGGGCAGAACACTGAAGCTTTCTTT. The V gene is TRBV9, the J gene TRBJ1-1, with TRBD1 as a possible D gene (5 bases). The V end was cut by 3 bases, the J end by 1 base, with 10 bases between. The CDR3 spans 14 residues. In germline, CDR1 is SGDLS, CDR2 YYNGEE.

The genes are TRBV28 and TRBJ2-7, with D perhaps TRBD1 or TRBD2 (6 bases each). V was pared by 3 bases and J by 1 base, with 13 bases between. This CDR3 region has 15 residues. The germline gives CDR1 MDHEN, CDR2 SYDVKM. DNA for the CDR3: TGTGCCAGCAGTTTCAGGGGCGCGGGATCCTACGAGCAGTACTTC. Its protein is CASSFRGAGSYEQYF.

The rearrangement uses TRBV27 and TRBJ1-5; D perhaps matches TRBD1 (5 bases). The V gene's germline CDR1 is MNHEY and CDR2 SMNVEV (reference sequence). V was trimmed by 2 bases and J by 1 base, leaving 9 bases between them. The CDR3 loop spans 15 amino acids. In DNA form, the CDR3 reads TGTGCCAGCAGTTTAAGGGGAGGAAGCAATCAGCCCCAGCATTTT. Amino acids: CASSLRGGSNQPQHF.

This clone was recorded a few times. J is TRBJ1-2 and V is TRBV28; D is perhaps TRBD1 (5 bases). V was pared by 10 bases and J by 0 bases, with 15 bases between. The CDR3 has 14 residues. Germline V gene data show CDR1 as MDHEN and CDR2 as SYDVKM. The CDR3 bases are TGTGCCACCAGGGAGGGAACGACTAACTATGGCTACACCTTC. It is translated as CATREGTTNYGYTF.

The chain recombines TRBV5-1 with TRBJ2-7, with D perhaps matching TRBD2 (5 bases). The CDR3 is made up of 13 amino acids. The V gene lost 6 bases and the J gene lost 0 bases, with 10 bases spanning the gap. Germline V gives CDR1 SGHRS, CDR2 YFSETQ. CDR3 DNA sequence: TGCGCCAGCAAGGAGGTCAGCTCCTACGAGCAGTACTTC. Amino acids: CASKEVSSYEQYF. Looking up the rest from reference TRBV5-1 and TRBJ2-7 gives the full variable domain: KAGVTQTPRYLIKTRGQQVTLSCSPISGHRSVSWYQQTPGQGLQFLFEYFSETQRNKGNFPGRFSGRQFSNSRSEMNVSTLELGDSALYLCASKEVSSYEQYFGPGTRLTVT.

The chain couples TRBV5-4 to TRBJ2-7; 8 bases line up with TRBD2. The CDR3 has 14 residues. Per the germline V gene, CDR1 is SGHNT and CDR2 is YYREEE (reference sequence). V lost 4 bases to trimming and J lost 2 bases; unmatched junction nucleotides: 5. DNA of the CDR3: TGTGCCAGCAGCCCCGGGAGGGCCGCCTACGAGCAGTACTTC. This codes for CASSPGRAAYEQYF.

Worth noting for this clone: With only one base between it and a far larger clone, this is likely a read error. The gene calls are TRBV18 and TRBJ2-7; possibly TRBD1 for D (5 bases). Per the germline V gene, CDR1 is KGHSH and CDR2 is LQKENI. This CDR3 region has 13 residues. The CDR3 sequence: CASSKDNSYGQYF. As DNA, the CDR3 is TGTGCCAGCTCAAAGGACAACTCCTACGGGCAGTACTTC. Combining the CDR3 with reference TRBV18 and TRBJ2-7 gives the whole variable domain NAGVMQNPRHLVRRRGQEARLRCSPMKGHSHVYWYRQLPEEGLKFMVYLQKENIIDESGMPKERFSAEFPKEGPSILRIQQVVRGDSAAYFCASSKDNSYGQYFGPGTRLTVT.

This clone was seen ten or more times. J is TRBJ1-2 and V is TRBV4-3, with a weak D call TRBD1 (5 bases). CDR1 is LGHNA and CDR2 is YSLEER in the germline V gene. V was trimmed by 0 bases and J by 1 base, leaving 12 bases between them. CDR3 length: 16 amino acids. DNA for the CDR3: TGCGCCAGCAGCCAAGACGTACGGGGGTTTAACTATGGCTACACCTTC. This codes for CASSQDVRGFNYGYTF.

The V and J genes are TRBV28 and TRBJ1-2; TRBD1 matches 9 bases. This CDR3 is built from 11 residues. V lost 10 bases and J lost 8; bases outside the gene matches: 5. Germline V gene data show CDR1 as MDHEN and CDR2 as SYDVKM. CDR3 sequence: CATATGGGYTF. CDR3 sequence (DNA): TGTGCCACCGCGACAGGGGGAGGCTACACCTTC.

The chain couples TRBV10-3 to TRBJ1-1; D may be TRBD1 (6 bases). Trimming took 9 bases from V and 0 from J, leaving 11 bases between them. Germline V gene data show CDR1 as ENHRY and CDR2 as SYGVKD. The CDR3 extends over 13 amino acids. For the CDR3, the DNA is TGTGCCATAACAGGGTTTATGAACACTGAAGCTTTCTTT. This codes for CAITGFMNTEAFF.